These 16 T cell receptor beta chains came from one sample sequenced in a study of blood T cell repertoires in COVID-19. Measured with immunoSEQ multiplex PCR; TCRdb has only the in-frame clones, and not every one. The sample consists of just over 80,000 clones, around 81% of them appearing once. The sequenced sample consisted of peripheral blood. These receptors originate from a man older than 75 with acute or convalescent COVID-19.

Here the CDR3 reads CASRQTGEDYGYTF. Here the CDR3 DNA reads TGCGCCAGCAGACAGACAGGGGAGGACTATGGCTACACCTTC. The V gene is TRBV10-2, the J gene TRBJ1-2, with TRBD1 matching 8 bases. The CDR3 consists of 14 residues. Germline CDR1 reads WSHSY; CDR2 reads SAAADI. After removal of 6 bases from V and 3 bases from J, the junction contained 6 bases not matched to a gene.

This chain connects TRBV30 to TRBJ1-1; no firm D call. The germline V and J ends were trimmed by 2 bases and 2 bases, with 9 bases remaining between them. CDR1 is GTSNPN and CDR2 is SVGIG in the germline V gene (reference sequence). This CDR3 region has 13 residues. The CDR3 coding sequence is TGTGCCTGGAGTCGCGGTATTAACACTGAAGCTTTCTTT. As protein: CAWSRGINTEAFF.

The V call is TRBV4-3, the J call TRBJ2-7; no definite D call. The V end lost 0 bases, the J end lost 5 bases, and 8 bases lay between the germline ends. Germline CDR1 is LGHNA and CDR2 is YSLEER. The length of the CDR3 is 13 residues. The CDR3 DNA sequence: TGCGCCAGCAGCCAAGATGTTCAGGACGAGCAGTACTTC. Protein product: CASSQDVQDEQYF.

The genes are TRBV29-1 and TRBJ2-5; possible D gene TRBD2, 6 bases. CDR3 length: 14 residues. Trimming left V 3 bases short and J 4 bases short, with 15 bases between. Germline V gene sequence: CDR1 SQVTM, CDR2 ANQGSEA. CDR3 DNA sequence: TGCAGCGTTGATGGTTTCGGGGGAATAGAGACCCAGTACTTC. Amino acids: CSVDGFGGIETQYF.

The V and J genes are TRBV27 and TRBJ2-6, with a tentative D call TRBD2 (7 bases). The CDR3 has 17 residues. The V gene lost 5 bases and the J gene lost 4 bases, with 18 bases spanning the gap. Germline values: CDR1 MNHEY, CDR2 SMNVEV (reference sequence). The CDR3 protein is CASSPDPRGAGANVLTF. In DNA, the CDR3 is TGTGCCAGCAGTCCTGATCCCCGGGGGGCCGGGGCCAACGTCCTGACTTTC.

The CDR3 sequence: CASSSGDRVVDYGYTF. The CDR3 DNA reads as TGCGCCAGCAGCAGCGGGGACAGGGTCGTTGACTATGGCTACACCTTC. The chain has TRBV5-1 and TRBJ1-2, with 9 bases identical to TRBD1. V shed 4 bases and J 3 bases; nucleotides not matched to a gene: 10. This CDR3 region has 16 residues. The V gene's germline CDR1 is SGHRS and CDR2 YFSETQ.

The rearrangement links TRBV15 to TRBJ1-3; D is unclear. The CDR3 runs to 15 residues. Germline V gene sequence: CDR1 LNHNV, CDR2 YYDKDF (reference sequence). The V and J ends lost 0 bases and 2 bases respectively, with 8 bases between them. The CDR3 loop is CATSRDGGPGNTIYF. CDR3 coding DNA: TGTGCCACCAGCAGAGATGGAGGTCCTGGAAACACCATATATTTT.

This chain links TRBV4-1 with TRBJ2-7; 9 bases match TRBD1. The CDR3 is made up of 15 amino acids. Germline V gene sequence: CDR1 MGHRA, CDR2 YSYEKL. J gave up 7 bases and V 4 bases, and 11 bases lay outside the gene matches. CDR3 sequence (DNA): TGCGCCAGCAGCCGAGGGGCACAGGGGGCAGGGGAGCAGTACTTC. It encodes CASSRGAQGAGEQYF.

The chain is built from TRBV28 and TRBJ1-5, with D uncertain. The CDR3 runs 12 residues. Trimming took off 5 bases at V and 4 bases at J, with 6 bases between the two ends. Germline values: CDR1 MDHEN, CDR2 SYDVKM. The CDR3 sequence is CASSLRNQPQHF. CDR3 sequence (DNA): TGTGCCAGCAGTCTCAGAAATCAGCCCCAGCATTTT. Complete variable domain (other parts from reference TRBV28 and TRBJ1-5): DVKVTQSSRYLVKRTGEKVFLECVQDMDHENMFWYRQDPGLGLRLIYFSYDVKMKEKGDIPEGYSVSREKKERFSLILESASTNQTSMYLCASSLRNQPQHFGDGTRLSIL.

V is TRBV27 and J is TRBJ2-7; TRBD2 is a possible D gene (5 bases). V was pared by 2 bases and J by 2 bases, with 10 bases between. Germline lookup yields CDR1 MNHEY and CDR2 SMNVEV (reference sequence). This CDR3 has 14 amino acids. The CDR3 reads CASSLDAGTYEQYF. As DNA, the CDR3 is TGTGCCAGCAGTTTAGACGCGGGTACCTACGAGCAGTACTTC.

This sequence joins TRBV25-1 and TRBJ1-1; the match to TRBD1 covers 11 bases. The V and J ends lost 1 base and 4 bases, in that order; junction bases with no gene match: 5. CDR3 length: 16 amino acids. In germline, CDR1 is MGHDK, CDR2 SYGVNS. CDR3 DNA: TGTGCCAGCAGTGAATCTCTCGGACAGGGGGCCACTGAAGCTTTCTTT. It specifies CASSESLGQGATEAFF.

This clone was counted only a few times. V and J are TRBV7-2 and TRBJ2-3, with a weak D call TRBD2 (6 bases). The ends were cut back, 2 bases at V and 4 bases at J, with 13 bases in the middle. This CDR3 spans 15 amino acids. CDR1 and CDR2 (germline): SGHTA, FQGNSA. The CDR3 DNA is TGTGCCAGCAGCTTATTGGGGGGAGTGCCAGATACGCAGTATTTT. Amino acid sequence: CASSLLGGVPDTQYF.

This clone qualifies as medium-sized. The rearrangement links TRBV3-1 (or the pseudogene TRBV3-2) to TRBJ1-6; 11 bases are a match to TRBD1. The CDR3 extends over 14 amino acids. Germline CDR1 reads LGHDT; CDR2 reads YNNKEL (reference sequence). The V and J ends lost 5 bases and 9 bases, in that order; junction bases with no gene match: 3. The CDR3 loop reads CASSLGQGGSPLHF. The CDR3 DNA sequence: TGTGCCAGCAGCTTGGGACAGGGGGGTTCACCCCTCCACTTT.

This clone was recorded once. The chain is built from TRBV15 and TRBJ2-1; the match to TRBD2 covers 7 bases. The CDR3 has 17 residues. Germline lookup yields CDR1 LNHNV and CDR2 YYDKDF (reference sequence). The V gene end was trimmed by 3 bases and the J gene end by 7 bases; junction bases not matched to a gene: 15. As DNA, the CDR3 is TGTGCCACCAGCAGCCGAGCTCATAGCGGGTTAAAGAATGAGCAGTTCTTC. Encoded protein: CATSSRAHSGLKNEQFF.

The CDR3 DNA reads as TGTGCCAGCTCACCATTGGGACAGGGGATGGGCGAGCAGTACTTC. Encoded protein: CASSPLGQGMGEQYF. The chain carries TRBV18 and TRBJ2-7, with 10 bases lining up with TRBD1. Germline lookup yields CDR1 KGHSH and CDR2 LQKENI. V was pared by 2 bases and J by 6 bases, with 7 bases of the junction left unmatched. The CDR3 has 15 residues.

The rearrangement links TRBV16 to TRBJ1-1; D gene unclear. Per germline, CDR1 KGHSY and CDR2 FQNENV. V lost 0 bases to trimming and J lost 0 bases, with 8 bases between them. This CDR3 contains 15 residues. DNA of the CDR3: TGTGCCAGCAGCCAATCGGGCAACTTGAACACTGAAGCTTTCTTT. Protein product: CASSQSGNLNTEAFF.